This TCR beta chain was retrieved from a study of glioma-infiltrating T cells. Study-wide points: Very few CDR3 sequences were shared between tissue and blood.

On this clonotype: Its cognate antigen is unknown.

Using RNA template, CDR3s of TCR alpha and beta were amplified with iRepertoire arm-PCR. Tissue mRNA or PBMC total RNA, 100-400 ng, went into one-step reverse transcription and amplification. TCRdb recomputed calls from the multiplex PCR reads with MiXCR, one row per CDR3 protein. The sample has approximately 93,000 distinct CDR3 sequences, around 40% seen once. V was trimmed by 2 bases and J by 5 bases, leaving 22 bases between them. Germline assignment: CDR1 MNHEY and CDR2 SMNVEV (reference sequence). The length of the CDR3 is 17 residues. Sequenced input: glioma tissue, nonneoplastic brain tissue, or PBMCs (not recorded which). The receptor comes from a human donor with low-grade glioma or glioblastoma, undergoing nonglioma brain surgery, or in good health (not recorded which). The genes are TRBV27 and TRBJ2-7, with a possible D match to TRBD1 (7 bases). The CDR3 region has the DNA TGTGCCAGCAGTTTAAGCATTTGGCAGGGGGAGGTCCACGAGCAGTACTTC. It is translated as CASSLSIWQGEVHEQYF.